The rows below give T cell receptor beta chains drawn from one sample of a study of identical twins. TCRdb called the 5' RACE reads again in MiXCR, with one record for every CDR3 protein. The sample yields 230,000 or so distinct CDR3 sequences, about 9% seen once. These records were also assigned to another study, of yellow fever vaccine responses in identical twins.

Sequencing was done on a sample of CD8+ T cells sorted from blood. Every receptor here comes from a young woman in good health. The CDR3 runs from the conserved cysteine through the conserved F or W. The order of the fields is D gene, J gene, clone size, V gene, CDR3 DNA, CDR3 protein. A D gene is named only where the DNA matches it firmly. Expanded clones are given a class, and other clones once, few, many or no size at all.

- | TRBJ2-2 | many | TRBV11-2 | TGTGCCAGCAGCAGCTCGAACACCGGGGAGCTGTTTTTT | CASSSSNTGELFF
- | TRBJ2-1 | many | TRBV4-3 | TGCGCCAGCAGCCAAGACGCGGGACAGTATTCCTACAATGAGCAGTTCTTC | CASSQDAGQYSYNEQFF
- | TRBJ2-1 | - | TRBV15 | TGTGCCACCAGCATCTCGATCGACAATGAGCAGTTCTTC | CATSISIDNEQFF
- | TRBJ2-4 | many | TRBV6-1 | TGTGCCAGCACACCGGGACAATGGAACATTCAGTACTTC | CASTPGQWNIQYF
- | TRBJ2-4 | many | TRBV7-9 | TGTGCCAGCAGCCCCGCGAGGGAATCCAAAAACATTCAGTACTTC | CASSPARESKNIQYF
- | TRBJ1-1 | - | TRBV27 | TGTGCCAGCAGTTCTCCACAGGGAGGATTACCTGAAGCTTTCTTT | CASSSPQGGLPEAFF
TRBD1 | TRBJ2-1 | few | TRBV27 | TGTGCCAGTACCTCAGGGGGCGCTTTGAATGAGCAGTTCTTC | CASTSGGALNEQFF
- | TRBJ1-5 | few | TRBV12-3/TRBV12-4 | TGTGCCAGCAGCGAACCTGGTTATAGCAATCAGCCCCAGCATTTT | CASSEPGYSNQPQHF
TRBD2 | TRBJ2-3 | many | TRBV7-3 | TGTGCCAGCAGTCCCCTTCGGGGGGGGCCTGCAGATACGCAGTATTTT | CASSPLRGGPADTQYF
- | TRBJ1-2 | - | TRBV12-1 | TGTGCCATGGGCCCTGGCCTCCACTGTGGCTACACCTTC | CAMGPGLHCGYTF
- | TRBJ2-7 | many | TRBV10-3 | TGTGCCATCAGTGAGTATGAAAAGAATTACGAGCAGTACTTC | CAISEYEKNYEQYF
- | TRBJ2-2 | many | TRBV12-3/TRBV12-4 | TGTGCCAGCAGTCCCGAGGGAAGGGTCACCGGGGAGCTGTTTTTT | CASSPEGRVTGELFF
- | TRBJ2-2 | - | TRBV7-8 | TGTGCCAGCAGCGCACGGCAGGGGAGCAACACCGGGGAGCTGTTTTTT | CASSARQGSNTGELFF
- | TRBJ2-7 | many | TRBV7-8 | TGTGCCAGCATCCCTAATGACATCAGGGGCTACGAGCAGTACTTC | CASIPNDIRGYEQYF
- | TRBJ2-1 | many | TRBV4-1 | TGCGCCAGCCGCCCACCGGGACAACCATACAATGAGCAGTTCTTC | CASRPPGQPYNEQFF
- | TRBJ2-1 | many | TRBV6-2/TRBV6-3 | TGTGCCAGCAGTTTAGGACCGTCGAATGAGCAGTTCTTC | CASSLGPSNEQFF
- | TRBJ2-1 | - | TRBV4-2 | TGTGCCAGCAGCCAAGTTTCGTGGCCGGGTTTCCATGAGCAGTTCTTC | CASSQVSWPGFHEQFF
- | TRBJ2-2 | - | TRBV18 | TGTGCCAGCTCACCACCGAACGGGCGGGGCGCCGGGGAGCTGTTTTTT | CASSPPNGRGAGELFF
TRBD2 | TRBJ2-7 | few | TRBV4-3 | TGCGCCAGCAGCCAAGACCCTAGCGGGAGGGCCATCTACGAGCAGTACTTC | CASSQDPSGRAIYEQYF
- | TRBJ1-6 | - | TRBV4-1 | TGCGCCAGCAGCCAAGATCCGGGGGGCGATTCACCCCTCCACTTT | CASSQDPGGDSPLHF
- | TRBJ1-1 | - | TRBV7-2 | TGTGCCAGCAGCTTTCTACAGGGAAGAGCTGAAGCTTTCTTT | CASSFLQGRAEAFF
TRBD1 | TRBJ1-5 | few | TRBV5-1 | TGCGCCAGAATACGGGACAGGGGGTCCAATCAGCCCCAGCATTTT | CARIRDRGSNQPQHF
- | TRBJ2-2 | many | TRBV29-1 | TGCAGCGTTGGTGTCGGGCCAGGGTTCAGCCGTGGGGAGCTGTTTTTT | CSVGVGPGFSRGELFF
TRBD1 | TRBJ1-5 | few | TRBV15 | TGTGCCACCAGCCGCGACCGCCCGACAGGGAGTAATCAGCCCCAGCATTTT | CATSRDRPTGSNQPQHF
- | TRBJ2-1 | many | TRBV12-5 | TGTGCTAGTGGTTTGTGGGGGGTTTACAATGAGCAGTTCTTC | CASGLWGVYNEQFF
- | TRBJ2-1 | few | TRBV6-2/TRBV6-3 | TGTGCCAGCCATAGGCCTTTTTTGGGGAGCTCCTACAATGAGCAGTTCTTC | CASHRPFLGSSYNEQFF
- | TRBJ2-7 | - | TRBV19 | TGTGCCAGTAGTATAGATCTTGGAGAGGGGCAGTACTTC | CASSIDLGEGQYF
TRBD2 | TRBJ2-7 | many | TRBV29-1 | TGCAGCGTTGAAGGAGGTAGGGTAGCGGGAAACGAGCAGTACTTC | CSVEGGRVAGNEQYF
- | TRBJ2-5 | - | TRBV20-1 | TGCAGTGCATCGGACAACCAAGAGACCCAGTACTTC | CSASDNQETQYF
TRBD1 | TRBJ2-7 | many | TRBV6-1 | TGTGCCAGCAGGGTACAGGGGGATACCTACGAGCAGTACTTC | CASRVQGDTYEQYF